This T cell receptor beta chain comes out of a study of T cell responses to AZD1222 COVID-19 vaccine. Study-level points and caveats: When two AZD1222 doses had been given, Spike-specific TCR breadth and depth rose. Just a handful of AZD1222 recipients were seropositive at baseline. Clonal diversity was possibly underestimated, and white British individuals and females predominated among donors. The repertoires were collected only after the peak T cell response.

Assay used: immunoSEQ multiplex PCR; TCRdb lists only in-frame clones, some missing. The sample carries some 130,000 clones, 75% to 95% recorded once. The CDR3 extends over 11 amino acids. The V gene lost 1 base and the J gene lost 5 bases, with 3 bases spanning the gap. Germline CDR1 SGHDT, CDR2 YYEEEE. Of note for this clone: The antigen remains undetermined.

Material: peripheral blood, obtained on day 0 of AZD1222 vaccination. The receptor was isolated from an adult in good health. The rearrangement links TRBV5-6 to TRBJ1-1; no clear D gene. CDR3 nucleotides: TGTGCCAGCAGCTTGAGAACTGAAGCTTTCTTT. This encodes CASSLRTEAFF.